The rows below give T cell receptor beta chains drawn from one sample of a study of T cells in localized non-small cell lung cancer. Assay used: immunoSEQ multiplex PCR; TCRdb lists only in-frame clones, some missing. The sample has approximately 41,000 clones, roughly 90% seen once; the top ten hold under 12%. This specimen consisted of PBMCs, obtained before any cancer treatment. These receptors came from a woman aged 35 to 70 with stage II lung adenocarcinoma. The CDR3 runs from the conserved cysteine through the conserved F or W. The order of the fields is D gene, J gene, clone size, V gene, CDR3 protein, CDR3 DNA. A D gene is named only where the DNA matches it firmly. Some rows mark clone size as missing; the rest say once, few, many or name a class of expanded clone.

>-|TRBJ2-7|-|TRBV2
CASSEGGTEQYF
TGTGCCAGCAGTGAAGGAGGGACCGAGCAGTACTTC
>TRBD1|TRBJ2-5|-|TRBV10-2
CASSEGDRVGETQYF
TGCGCCAGCAGCGAAGGTGACAGGGTCGGAGAGACCCAGTACTTC
>-|TRBJ2-1|-|TRBV27
CASMGVLYNEQFF
TGTGCCAGCATGGGAGTCCTCTACAATGAGCAGTTCTTC
>-|TRBJ1-2|-|TRBV6-1
CATKGDGPNYGYTF
TGTGCCACCAAGGGGGACGGCCCTAACTATGGCTACACCTTC
>TRBD1|TRBJ2-1|-|TRBV6-1
CASSDRDRRVDEQFF
TGTGCCAGCAGTGATCGGGACAGGAGGGTCGATGAGCAGTTCTTC
>-|TRBJ2-7|once|TRBV7-2
CASSLSSPPYEQYF
TGTGCCAGCAGCTTGTCTAGCCCACCCTACGAGCAGTACTTC
>TRBD1|TRBJ1-2|-|TRBV19
CASSTTGDNYGYTF
TGTGCCAGTAGCACGACAGGGGATAACTATGGCTACACCTTC
>-|TRBJ1-5|-|TRBV2
CASSDRFSQPQHF
TGTGCCAGCAGCGACAGGTTCAGCCAGCCCCAGCATTTT
>-|TRBJ1-2|-|TRBV10-2
CASSVLGPYGYTF
TGCGCCAGCAGTGTTCTAGGGCCCTATGGCTACACCTTC
>TRBD2|TRBJ2-3|-|TRBV19
CASSFSVAGGPDTQYF
TGTGCCAGTAGTTTTTCGGTAGCGGGGGGGCCGGATACGCAGTATTTT
>-|TRBJ1-2|-|TRBV10-1
CASSKDRLYGYTF
TGCGCCAGCAGCAAGGACAGACTCTATGGCTACACCTTC